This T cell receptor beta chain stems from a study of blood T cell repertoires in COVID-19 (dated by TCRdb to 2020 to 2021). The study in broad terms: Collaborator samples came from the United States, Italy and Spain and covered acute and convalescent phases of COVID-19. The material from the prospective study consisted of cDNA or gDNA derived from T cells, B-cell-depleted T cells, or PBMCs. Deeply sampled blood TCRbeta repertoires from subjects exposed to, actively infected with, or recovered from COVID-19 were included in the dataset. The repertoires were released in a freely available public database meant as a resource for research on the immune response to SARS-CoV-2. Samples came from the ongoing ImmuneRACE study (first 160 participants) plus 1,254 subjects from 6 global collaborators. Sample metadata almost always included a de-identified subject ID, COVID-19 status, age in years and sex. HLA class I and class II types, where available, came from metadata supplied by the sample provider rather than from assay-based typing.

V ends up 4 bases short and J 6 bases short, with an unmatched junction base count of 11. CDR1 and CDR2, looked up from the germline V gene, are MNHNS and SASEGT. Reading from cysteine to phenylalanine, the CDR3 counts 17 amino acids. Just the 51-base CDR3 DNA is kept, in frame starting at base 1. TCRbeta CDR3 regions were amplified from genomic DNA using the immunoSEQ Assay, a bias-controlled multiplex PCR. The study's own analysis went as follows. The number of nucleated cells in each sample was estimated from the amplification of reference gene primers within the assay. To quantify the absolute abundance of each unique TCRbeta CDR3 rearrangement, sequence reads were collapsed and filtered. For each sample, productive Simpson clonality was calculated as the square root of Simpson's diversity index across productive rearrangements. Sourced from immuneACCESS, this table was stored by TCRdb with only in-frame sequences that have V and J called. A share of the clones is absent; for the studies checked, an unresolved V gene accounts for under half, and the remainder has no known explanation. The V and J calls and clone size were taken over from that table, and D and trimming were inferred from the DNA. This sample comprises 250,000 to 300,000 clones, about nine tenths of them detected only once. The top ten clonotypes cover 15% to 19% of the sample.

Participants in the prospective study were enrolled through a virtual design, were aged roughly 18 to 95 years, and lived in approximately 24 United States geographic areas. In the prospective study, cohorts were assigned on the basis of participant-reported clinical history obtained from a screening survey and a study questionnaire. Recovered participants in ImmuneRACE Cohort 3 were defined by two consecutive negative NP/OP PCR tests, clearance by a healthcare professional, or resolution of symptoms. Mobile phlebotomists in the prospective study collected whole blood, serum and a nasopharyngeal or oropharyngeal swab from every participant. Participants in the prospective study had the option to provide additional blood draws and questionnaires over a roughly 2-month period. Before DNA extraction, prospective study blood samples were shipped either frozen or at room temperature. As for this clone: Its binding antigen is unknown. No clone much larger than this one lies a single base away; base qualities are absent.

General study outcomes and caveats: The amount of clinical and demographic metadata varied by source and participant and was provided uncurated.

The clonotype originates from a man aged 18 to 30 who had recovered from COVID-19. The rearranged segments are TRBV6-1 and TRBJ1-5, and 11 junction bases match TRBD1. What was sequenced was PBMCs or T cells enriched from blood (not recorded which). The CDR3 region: CASSGPDGTGGRQPQHF. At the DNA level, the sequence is TGTGCCAGCAGTGGTCCAGACGGGACAGGGGGACGTCAGCCCCAGCATTTT.